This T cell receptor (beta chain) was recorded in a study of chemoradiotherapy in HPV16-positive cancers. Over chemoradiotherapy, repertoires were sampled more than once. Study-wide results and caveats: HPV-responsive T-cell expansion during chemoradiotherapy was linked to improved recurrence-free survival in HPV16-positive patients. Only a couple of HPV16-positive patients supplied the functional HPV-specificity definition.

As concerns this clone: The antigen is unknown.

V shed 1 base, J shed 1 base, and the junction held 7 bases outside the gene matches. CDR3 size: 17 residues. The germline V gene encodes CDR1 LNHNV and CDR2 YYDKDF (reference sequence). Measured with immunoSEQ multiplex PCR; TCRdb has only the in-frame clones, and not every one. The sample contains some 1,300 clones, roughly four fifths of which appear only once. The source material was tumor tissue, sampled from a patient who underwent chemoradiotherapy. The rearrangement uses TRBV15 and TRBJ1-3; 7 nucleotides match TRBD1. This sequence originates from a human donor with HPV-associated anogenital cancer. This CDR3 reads CATSRAPRQGSGNTIYF. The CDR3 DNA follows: TGTGCCACCAGCAGAGCACCGCGACAGGGTTCTGGAAACACCATATATTTT.